The rows below give T cell receptor beta chains drawn from one sample of a study of cytomegalovirus exposure and HLA in healthy donors. Clones were sequenced by immunoSEQ multiplex PCR, and TCRdb holds only the in-frame ones, with some missing. Here the sample spans under 200,000 clones, about 84% being singletons. Sequenced material: PBMCs. The receptor set was obtained from a woman between 25 and 40 years old in good health and CMV-seropositive. Each CDR3 is given with its conserved first and last residue. The order of the fields is clone size, J gene, D gene, V gene, CDR3 DNA, CDR3 protein. D genes are given only for firm matches. Clone size appears in some rows only: once, few, many, or a class for an expanded clone.

>NA|TRBJ2-2|NA|TRBV6-5
TGTGCCAGCAGTTATGTTTCTAGGGGGGAGCTGTTTTTT
CASSYVSRGELFF
>few|TRBJ2-7|NA|TRBV4-1
TGCGCCAGCAGCCAAGAAGGGCGGGACAGTTCCTACGAGCAGTACTTC
CASSQEGRDSSYEQYF
>few|TRBJ1-3|NA|TRBV7-2
TGTGCCAGCAGCTTAGAACAGGTCTCTGGAAACACCATATATTTT
CASSLEQVSGNTIYF
>NA|TRBJ1-6|NA|TRBV4-1
TGCGCCAGCAGCCCAGGGGCCTATAATTCACCCCTCCACTTT
CASSPGAYNSPLHF
>few|TRBJ2-2|NA|TRBV28
TGTGCCAGCAGTTTGCAACAGATAGCGAACACCGGGGAGCTGTTTTTT
CASSLQQIANTGELFF
>NA|TRBJ2-3|TRBD1|TRBV28
TGTGCCAGCAGCCGCGGAGGGGGACAGGGGACGCAGTATTTT
CASSRGGGQGTQYF
>NA|TRBJ2-7|TRBD2|TRBV19
TGTGCCAGTACCCTTGTAGCGGGAGATTCCTACGAGCAGTACTTC
CASTLVAGDSYEQYF
>NA|TRBJ1-5|NA|TRBV30
TGTGCCTGGAGTCTCGGGGGACATCAGCCCCAGCATTTT
CAWSLGGHQPQHF
>NA|TRBJ1-1|TRBD1|TRBV18
TGTGCCAGCTCACCACGAGGGGACAGGGGTACTGAAGCTTTCTTT
CASSPRGDRGTEAFF
>NA|TRBJ1-2|TRBD1|TRBV6-6
TGTGCCAGCAGTTCTGGGACAGGGGGAGGCTACACCTTC
CASSSGTGGGYTF
>NA|TRBJ2-6|TRBD1|TRBV7-3
TGTGCCAGCAGCCCGACCCTCAACAGGGGTGGGGCCAACGTCCTGACTTTC
CASSPTLNRGGANVLTF
>NA|TRBJ2-1|TRBD2|TRBV9
TGTGCCAGCAGCGGCGGACTAGCGGGGGGTTATGAGCAGTTCTTC
CASSGGLAGGYEQFF
>NA|TRBJ1-4|NA|TRBV18
TGTGCCAGCTCACCACCGGATGGGGGCCGCCCAGAAAAACTGTTTTTT
CASSPPDGGRPEKLFF
>NA|TRBJ1-2|NA|TRBV28
TGTGCCAGCAGCCACCAGGGGCTCGGGGGCTACACCTTC
CASSHQGLGGYTF
>NA|TRBJ2-7|NA|TRBV30
TGTGCCTGGAGTGACAGGGTCGAGCAGTACTTC
CAWSDRVEQYF
>once|TRBJ2-3|TRBD1|TRBV7-8
TGTGCCAGCAGCTCAACAGGGGTGAGGGCAGATACGCAGTATTTT
CASSSTGVRADTQYF
>NA|TRBJ2-5|NA|TRBV5-1
TGCGCCAGCAGCTATTATGGGGGGGAGACCCAGTACTTC
CASSYYGGETQYF
>NA|TRBJ2-3|TRBD2|TRBV5-1
TGCGCCAGCAGCTTAGGTGGACTAGCCCTTTCAGATACGCAGTATTTT
CASSLGGLALSDTQYF
>NA|TRBJ1-6|NA|TRBV7-3
TGTGCCAGCAGCTCGACAGGTCCCCCTAATTCACCCCTCCACTTT
CASSSTGPPNSPLHF
>NA|TRBJ2-7|TRBD1|TRBV10-1
TGCGCCAGCAGTTCCGGGACAGGGGACTACGAGCAGTACTTC
CASSSGTGDYEQYF
>NA|TRBJ1-1|NA|TRBV5-1
TGCGCCAGCAGCTTGTGGAGAGGCACTGAAGCTTTCTTT
CASSLWRGTEAFF
>NA|TRBJ2-2|NA|TRBV7-9
TGTGCCACCTTCATAGGGGCAGGGCGGAACACCGGGGAGCTGTTTTTT
CATFIGAGRNTGELFF
>once|TRBJ2-5|NA|TRBV9
TGTGCCAGCAGTCTAGGGGGATCTCAAGAGACCCAGTACTTC
CASSLGGSQETQYF
>NA|TRBJ2-2|NA|TRBV7-3
TGTGCCAGCAGCCCGAATTTTGGGGTCGTTAGCGGAAATAACACCGGGGAGCTGTTTTTT
CASSPNFGVVSGNNTGELFF
>NA|TRBJ2-7|TRBD2|TRBV30
TGTGCCTGCCGGCGGGGGAGCTCCTACGAGCAGTACTTC
CACRRGSSYEQYF
>few|TRBJ2-2|TRBD1|TRBV6-6
TGTGCCAGCAGTTCCCCAACAGGGGTAACCGGGGAGCTGTTTTTT
CASSSPTGVTGELFF
>NA|TRBJ2-3|TRBD2|TRBV4-3
TGCGCCAGCAGCCAAGAGAGAGCGGGAGGGCCGGCGCAGTATTTT
CASSQERAGGPAQYF
>NA|TRBJ1-2|TRBD1|TRBV5-1
TGCGCCAGCAGCTTGGCCCTAGGACAGGGGAACTATGGCTACACCTTC
CASSLALGQGNYGYTF
>NA|TRBJ2-5|NA|TRBV14
TGTGCCAGCAGCCAAGAGGGAGGCCTCCCGACGGAGACCCAGTACTTC
CASSQEGGLPTETQYF
>NA|TRBJ1-4|NA|TRBV28
TGTGCCAGCAGTTTAAGCAGGGTTGGAAAACTGTTTTTT
CASSLSRVGKLFF
>NA|TRBJ1-2|TRBD1|TRBV7-2
TGTGCCAGCAGCACCGGGACAGGGGGCGCGAGTGGCTACACCTTC
CASSTGTGGASGYTF
>NA|TRBJ1-1|TRBD1|TRBV4-1
TGCGCCAGCAGCCGATTTTCGTGGGGGACAGGGGGCGATGGCACTGAAGCTTTCTTT
CASSRFSWGTGGDGTEAFF
>NA|TRBJ2-3|TRBD2|TRBV10-3
TGTGCCATCAGTGAATCCGGGACTAGCGGGAACGCAGATACGCAGTATTTT
CAISESGTSGNADTQYF
>NA|TRBJ2-7|TRBD1|TRBV7-3
TGTGCCAGCAGCCTCGCCGGGACAGGGGTCTACGAGCAGTACTTC
CASSLAGTGVYEQYF